This is a list of T cell receptor beta chains from one sample in a study of control samples from healthy donors and cancer patients. Data came from immunoSEQ multiplex PCR; TCRdb stores just in-frame clones and leaves some out. The table lists about 190,000 clones. What was sequenced was blood. The receptors derive from a woman aged 30 to 39 in good health. Both conserved end residues are part of each CDR3. D genes are given only for firm matches.

>TRBJ1-1|TRBV12-3/TRBV12-4|NA
TGTGCCAGCAGTTTCAGCGAGGGGCAAGGGGCTTTCTTT
CASSFSEGQGAFF
>TRBJ2-2|TRBV5-1|TRBD2
TGCGCCAGCAGTATTGGGACTAGCGGGGGACTCACCGGGGAGCTGTTTTTT
CASSIGTSGGLTGELFF
>TRBJ1-4|TRBV7-8|TRBD1
TGTGCCAGCAGCTTACTGGGACAGCCAAATGAAAAACTGTTTTTT
CASSLLGQPNEKLFF
>TRBJ1-2|TRBV5-1|NA
TGCGCCAGCAGCTTGGTTCCCTGGGAGTTCCACTACTATGGCTACACCTTC
CASSLVPWEFHYYGYTF
>TRBJ2-1|TRBV7-2|NA
TGTGCCAGCAGCTTAGTGGCTGGCACGTACAATGAGCAGTTCTTC
CASSLVAGTYNEQFF
>TRBJ2-1|TRBV7-9|NA
TGTGCCAGCAGTCAACGGACAGTTAACAATGAGCAGTTCTTC
CASSQRTVNNEQFF
>TRBJ2-7|TRBV19|TRBD1
TGTGCCAGTAGTATATATCGGGACAGGGGCGGCGAGCAGTACTTC
CASSIYRDRGGEQYF
>TRBJ2-2|TRBV28|TRBD1
TGTGCCTCCACTAGGGGGCCCGGGGAGCTGTTTTTT
CASTRGPGELFF
>TRBJ1-1|TRBV6-5|NA
TGTGCCAGCAGTTACTCAGCGGTTATGAACACTGAAGCTTTCTTT
CASSYSAVMNTEAFF
>TRBJ2-5|TRBV19|NA
TGTGCCAGTAGTATGTCTCAAGAGACCCAGTACTTC
CASSMSQETQYF
>TRBJ1-4|TRBV30|NA
TGTGCCTGGAGCGCAAAGGTGAATGAAAAACTGTTTTTT
CAWSAKVNEKLFF
>TRBJ2-7|TRBV5-4|NA
TGTGCCAGACCACCTCCTCTCTACGAGCAGTACTTC
CARPPPLYEQYF
>TRBJ1-4|TRBV18|NA
TGTGCCAGCTCATCGGACATTAATGAAAAACTGTTTTTT
CASSSDINEKLFF
>TRBJ1-5|TRBV10-3|NA
TGTGCCATCAGGGTGGGAGCAGGGGACCAGCCCCAGCATTTT
CAIRVGAGDQPQHF
>TRBJ1-2|TRBV2|NA
TGTGCCAGCAGGGTGACCTACTATGGCTACACCTTC
CASRVTYYGYTF
>TRBJ1-2|TRBV28|NA
TGTGCCAGCGGATCCCCCTATGGCTACACCTTC
CASGSPYGYTF
>TRBJ2-6|TRBV29-1|NA
TGCAGCGCCGGTAGCTCTGGGGCCAACGTCCTGACTTTC
CSAGSSGANVLTF
>TRBJ2-5|TRBV12-3/TRBV12-4|NA
TGTGCCAGCAGCTCTGCTTCTAAGACCCAGTACTTC
CASSSASKTQYF
>TRBJ1-4|TRBV28|TRBD1
TGTGCCAGCAGTTCGGGACAGGGATCGGAAAAACTGTTTTTT
CASSSGQGSEKLFF
>TRBJ2-1|TRBV5-1|TRBD2
TGCGCCAGCAGCTTGGATCTAGCGGGGGGGCTTGAGCAGTTCTTC
CASSLDLAGGLEQFF
>TRBJ2-3|TRBV7-6|TRBD1
TGTGCCAGCAGCTTAGAGGGGGCCATCACAGATACGCAGTATTTT
CASSLEGAITDTQYF
>TRBJ1-1|TRBV27|TRBD1
TGTGCCAGCAGTTTATCGCGACAGGGTGAAGCTTTCTTT
CASSLSRQGEAFF
>TRBJ1-6|TRBV5-6|NA
TGTGCCAGCAGCTTTAATTGGGACCGGTATAATTCACCCCTCCACTTT
CASSFNWDRYNSPLHF
>TRBJ2-7|TRBV6-5|NA
TGTGCCAGCAGGCCGAGGGGTCCTTCCTACGAGCAGTACTTC
CASRPRGPSYEQYF
>TRBJ1-6|TRBV5-5|NA
TGTGCCAGCAGCTTATGGTACGGCAATTCACCCCTCCACTTT
CASSLWYGNSPLHF
>TRBJ1-4|TRBV28|NA
TGTGCCAGCAGGAGGACATTCGAAAAACTGTTTTTT
CASRRTFEKLFF
>TRBJ1-2|TRBV6-2/TRBV6-3|NA
TGTGCCAGCAGTGAGCCGGGACACCCTAACTATGGCTACACCTTC
CASSEPGHPNYGYTF
>TRBJ1-2|TRBV7-6|TRBD1
TGTGCCAGCAGTAGTCCTATCCGGGACAGATTCTATGGCTACACCTTC
CASSSPIRDRFYGYTF
>TRBJ1-1|TRBV6-5|NA
TGTGCCAGCAGGGGGCGGGCCACTGAAGCTTTCTTT
CASRGRATEAFF
>TRBJ1-3|TRBV6-6|NA
TGTGCCAGCAGTTACGGCGCTACGGGAAACACCATATATTTT
CASSYGATGNTIYF
>TRBJ1-1|TRBV28|NA
TGTGCCAGCAGTTCGTCCAGGGTCGGTATCGGCACTGAAGCTTTCTTT
CASSSSRVGIGTEAFF
>TRBJ1-2|TRBV13|TRBD1
TGTGCCAGCAGCTATGGGACAGGGGGCGCCTATTATGGCTACACCTTC
CASSYGTGGAYYGYTF
>TRBJ1-3|TRBV9|NA
TGTGCCAGCAGCGTAGCAGGCCACTCCCCTGGAAACACCATATATTTT
CASSVAGHSPGNTIYF
>TRBJ2-3|TRBV5-5|TRBD2
TGTGCCAGCAGCCCCCGCGCGGGTAGCGGGGTCACTAGCACAGATACGCAGTATTTT
CASSPRAGSGVTSTDTQYF